The 12 T cell receptor beta chains below all came from one sample that was sequenced in a study of cytomegalovirus exposure and HLA in healthy donors. Researchers ran the PCR with 60 Vbeta and 13 Jbeta primers. Method: immunoSEQ multiplex PCR; TCRdb's copy keeps in-frame clones and lacks some. The sample includes tens of thousands of clones, around 75% of them seen just once. Sequences were obtained from PBMCs. The source of these receptors is a man between 35 and 55 years old in good health and CMV-seronegative.

The chain carries TRBV28 and TRBJ1-4; TRBD1 might be the D (6 bases). V lost 4 bases and J lost 6, with 9 bases in between. CDR3 length equals 13 residues. In germline, CDR1 is MDHEN, CDR2 SYDVKM. For the CDR3, the DNA is TGTGCCAGCAGTTCAGGGGATTATGAAAAACTGTTTTTT. It translates to CASSSGDYEKLFF.

This chain uses TRBV7-2 with TRBJ2-7; D may be TRBD2 (5 bases). This CDR3 comprises 13 residues. Trimming removed 3 bases at V and 4 bases at J, with 10 bases between. Germline-derived CDR1 and CDR2 are SGHTA and FQGNSA. The CDR3 coding sequence is TGTGCCAGCAGCTTGGCGGGCCTATACGAGCAGTACTTC. It codes for CASSLAGLYEQYF.

V usage is TRBV20-1 and J usage is TRBJ1-1; D remains unclear. The germline V gene encodes CDR1 DFQATT and CDR2 SNEGSKA (reference sequence). CDR3 length: 11 residues. V lost 5 bases and J 5 bases, leaving 9 bases between the germline ends. CDR3 loop: CSAPTVTEAFF. The CDR3 nucleotides read TGCAGTGCTCCAACAGTGACTGAAGCTTTCTTT.

This clone was seen only a few times. This chain joins TRBV10-2 and TRBJ1-5, with 10 bases identical to TRBD1. The CDR3 extends over 15 amino acids. CDR1 is WSHSY and CDR2 is SAAADI in the germline V gene. The V segment lost 7 bases and the J segment 4 bases; nucleotides outside the gene matches: 7. This CDR3 reads CASTDGQGGNQPQHF. The CDR3 DNA reads TGCGCCAGCACCGACGGACAGGGGGGGAATCAGCCCCAGCATTTT.

The rearrangement joins TRBV30 to TRBJ2-1; unclear D gene. Germline V lookup: CDR1 GTSNPN, CDR2 SVGIG (reference sequence). With 1 base removed from V and 9 bases from J, the gap between germline ends came to 7 bases. This CDR3 is 11 amino acids long. The CDR3 protein is CAWSARTEQFF. CDR3 sequence (DNA): TGTGCCTGGAGTGCTAGAACTGAGCAGTTCTTC. Full variable domain (missing parts from reference TRBV30 and TRBJ2-1): SQTIHQWPATLVQPVGSPLSLECTVEGTSNPNLYWYRQAAGRGLQLLFYSVGIGQISSEVPQNLSASRPQDRQFILSSKKLLLSDSGFYLCAWSARTEQFFGPGTRLTVL.

V and J are TRBV21-1 and TRBJ2-7; the DNA was not used to check the table's D call, TRBD2. TRBV21-1 is a pseudogene. CDR3 length: 9 residues. This CDR3 reads CASKEGEHF. Here the CDR3 DNA reads TGTGCCAGCAAGGAGGGAGAGCACTTC.

The V call is TRBV27, the J call TRBJ1-2; 7 bases are shared with TRBD1. Looked up from germline, CDR1 is MNHEY and CDR2 is SMNVEV (reference sequence). The CDR3 covers 14 residues. With 2 bases clipped from V and 2 bases from J, the junction kept 2 bases outside the gene matches. CDR3 in amino acids: CASSLTDRNYGYTF. The DNA for the CDR3 is TGTGCCAGCAGTTTAACGGACAGGAACTATGGCTACACCTTC.

This CDR3 reads CAWRRGGVEEQYF. Here the CDR3 DNA reads TGTGCCTGGAGGCGGGGGGGGGTAGAGGAGCAGTACTTC. The chain joins TRBV30 to TRBJ2-7; 9 nucleotides agree with TRBD2. CDR3 size: 13 residues. J lost 7 bases, V lost 3 bases, and 7 bases had no gene match. The V gene's germline CDR1 is GTSNPN and CDR2 SVGIG (reference sequence).

This chain uses TRBV5-1 with TRBJ1-4; no clear D. Germline CDR1 and CDR2: SGHRS and YFSETQ. Trimming shortened V by 4 bases and J by 8 bases, and 9 bases separated the two germline ends. CDR3 length: 12 residues. The CDR3 region is CASSEVGEKLFF. CDR3 nucleotides: TGCGCCAGCAGCGAGGTTGGAGAAAAACTGTTTTTT.

The rearrangement links TRBV6-6 to TRBJ2-1, with TRBD1 matching over 7 bases. Trimming removed 5 bases from V and 10 bases from J; junction bases left unmatched: 5. This CDR3 comprises 12 residues. CDR1 and CDR2 from the germline V gene are MNHNY and SVGAGI (reference sequence). CDR3 region: CASSLDRVEQFF. In DNA form, the CDR3 reads TGTGCCAGCAGTCTCGACAGGGTCGAGCAGTTCTTC.

This rearrangement joins TRBV6-1 to TRBJ2-1; D call uncertain. Germline values: CDR1 MNHNS, CDR2 SASEGT. The CDR3 has 14 residues. Trimming removed 3 bases from V and 4 bases from J, with 10 bases in between. CDR3 nucleotide sequence: TGTGCCAGCAGTGAGTGGTCCCGGTACAATGAGCAGTTCTTC. Translating it yields CASSEWSRYNEQFF.

The chain is built from TRBV6-5 and TRBJ2-7; D might be TRBD2 (5 bases). Germline lookup yields CDR1 MNHEY and CDR2 SVGAGI. V lost 8 bases and J 0 bases, leaving 14 bases between the germline ends. The CDR3 extends over 14 amino acids. The CDR3, as DNA: TGTGCCAGCCTAGAGAGCGGTAGCTCCTACGAGCAGTACTTC. Translation: CASLESGSSYEQYF.